Listed below are T cell receptor beta chains from one sample, sequenced in a study of radiation and T cells in renal cell carcinoma. Profiled with immunoSEQ multiplex PCR; TCRdb holds only in-frame clones, not every one. The sample lists around 140,000 clones; 70% to 90% were seen once. Sample: blood, taken from a patient whose treatment included radiotherapy and nephrectomy. The receptors were sampled from a woman aged 45-59 years with renal cell carcinoma. Both conserved end residues are part of each CDR3. The D gene is left open where the match is weak. Clone size is shown for a subset of rows, as once, few, many or a class of expanded clone.

D	J	V	size	CDR3	DNA
-	TRBJ1-4	TRBV5-4	-	CASSFERDNEKLFF	TGTGCCAGCAGCTTTGAGAGGGATAATGAAAAACTGTTTTTT
-	TRBJ1-5	TRBV5-6	-	CASSLFRVGSQPQHF	TGTGCCAGCAGCTTGTTCAGGGTCGGGTCTCAGCCCCAGCATTTT
-	TRBJ1-3	TRBV11-3	few	CASSGTGNTIYF	TGTGCCAGCAGCGGAACTGGAAACACCATATATTTT
TRBD1	TRBJ1-2	TRBV6-6	-	CASRSGQGYGYTF	TGTGCCAGCAGGTCCGGACAGGGGTATGGCTACACCTTC
-	TRBJ1-2	TRBV28	-	CASSTGTGGGYTF	TGTGCCAGCAGTACCGGGACGGGCGGCGGCTACACCTTC
-	TRBJ1-1	TRBV5-1	-	CASSSQFLNTEAFF	TGCGCCAGCAGCTCGCAGTTCTTGAACACTGAAGCTTTCTTT
TRBD2	TRBJ2-1	TRBV7-7	once	CASSSGTTNEQFF	TGTGCCAGCAGCTCCGGGACTACCAATGAGCAGTTCTTC
-	TRBJ1-3	TRBV10-1	-	CASSESRPSGNTIYF	TGCGCCAGCAGTGAGTCCCGCCCGTCTGGAAACACCATATATTTT
-	TRBJ2-7	TRBV5-4	-	CASSARGVYEQYF	TGTGCCAGCAGCGCGAGGGGTGTGTACGAGCAGTACTTC
-	TRBJ1-2	TRBV28	-	CASSPRANYGYTF	TGTGCCAGCAGTCCCAGAGCTAACTATGGCTACACCTTC
-	TRBJ2-3	TRBV18	-	CASSGTQGSDTQYF	TGTGCCAGCTCCGGGACGCAGGGATCAGATACGCAGTATTTT
-	TRBJ2-5	TRBV27	-	CASSLRLGKETQYF	TGTGCCAGCAGTTTACGTTTAGGGAAAGAGACCCAGTACTTC
-	TRBJ1-1	TRBV19	-	CASRTGYEAFF	TGTGCCAGTAGAACAGGATATGAAGCTTTCTTT
TRBD2	TRBJ2-5	TRBV18	-	CASSPKLLAGETQYF	TGTGCCAGCTCACCTAAGCTCCTAGCGGGAGAGACCCAGTACTTC
-	TRBJ2-1	TRBV14	-	CASSQDWFEQFF	TGTGCCAGCAGCCAAGACTGGTTTGAGCAGTTCTTC
TRBD1	TRBJ2-7	TRBV5-1	few	CASSSDPGTGGYEQYF	TGCGCCAGCAGCTCGGATCCCGGGACAGGGGGTTACGAGCAGTACTTC
TRBD1	TRBJ2-7	TRBV9	-	CASSVGDRASEQYF	TGTGCCAGCAGCGTAGGAGACAGGGCGAGTGAGCAGTACTTC
TRBD1	TRBJ1-3	TRBV5-6	-	CASSNRGSGNTIYF	TGTGCCAGCAGTAACAGGGGCTCTGGAAACACCATATATTTT
-	TRBJ2-3	TRBV6-1	-	CASSRTGTDTQYF	TGTGCCAGCAGTCGGACGGGAACGGATACGCAGTATTTT
-	TRBJ2-7	TRBV4-2	-	CASSRTATDEQYF	TGTGCCAGCAGCCGGACGGCGACGGACGAGCAGTACTTC
-	TRBJ1-2	TRBV7-2	once	CASSLGAFGAGYGYTF	TGTGCCAGCAGCTTAGGAGCCTTCGGGGCTGGCTATGGCTACACCTTC
-	TRBJ1-2	TRBV7-9	-	CASSLPVNYGYTF	TGTGCCAGCAGCTTACCAGTTAACTATGGCTACACCTTC
-	TRBJ1-4	TRBV7-8	-	CASSVDSASATNEKLFF	TGTGCCAGCAGCGTGGACAGCGCCTCTGCAACTAATGAAAAACTGTTTTTT
TRBD1	TRBJ2-7	TRBV25-1	-	CASSKRQGAHEQYF	TGTGCCAGCAGTAAAAGACAGGGGGCCCACGAGCAGTACTTC
TRBD1	TRBJ1-1	TRBV19	once	CASKSKHRGLANTEAFF	TGTGCCAGTAAGTCCAAGCACAGGGGGCTGGCGAACACTGAAGCTTTCTTT
TRBD2	TRBJ2-5	TRBV27	few	CASSTRRGTSAQETQYF	TGTGCCAGCAGCACACGGAGGGGGACTAGCGCACAAGAGACCCAGTACTTC
TRBD1	TRBJ2-7	TRBV4-1	-	CASSQRDRDSYEQYF	TGCGCCAGCAGCCAGAGGGACAGGGATTCCTACGAGCAGTACTTC
-	TRBJ2-5	TRBV19	once	CASSIGVQETQYF	TGTGCCAGTAGTATAGGCGTCCAAGAGACCCAGTACTTC
-	TRBJ1-3	TRBV9	-	CASSPADSNLSGNTIYF	TGTGCCAGCAGCCCGGCCGACAGTAATCTTTCTGGAAACACCATATATTTT
-	TRBJ1-3	TRBV19	-	CASRSLGNTIYF	TGTGCCAGTCGGAGCCTAGGAAACACCATATATTTT
TRBD1	TRBJ1-1	TRBV14	-	CASSRLTGGPNTEAFF	TGTGCCAGCAGCCGGCTGACAGGGGGCCCGAACACTGAAGCTTTCTTT
-	TRBJ2-5	TRBV30	once	CAWSAGQETQYF	TGTGCCTGGAGTGCAGGCCAAGAGACCCAGTACTTC
-	TRBJ2-7	TRBV7-2	-	CASKISGPSYEQYF	TGTGCCAGCAAGATTAGCGGCCCCTCCTACGAGCAGTACTTC
-	TRBJ2-3	TRBV10-3	-	CAISENSYTQYF	TGTGCCATCAGTGAGAACTCTTATACGCAGTATTTT
TRBD1	TRBJ2-7	TRBV20-1	-	CSAPDRGQYF	TGCAGTGCTCCTGACAGGGGGCAGTACTTC
-	TRBJ2-3	TRBV27	-	CASSWSPSGTDTQYF	TGTGCCAGCAGTTGGTCCCCCTCGGGGACAGATACGCAGTATTTT
-	TRBJ1-2	TRBV5-4	few	CASSLGGGIMSGYTF	TGTGCCAGCAGCTTGGGAGGGGGAATTATGAGCGGCTACACCTTC
TRBD2	TRBJ2-7	TRBV4-1	few	CASSRTPASGSLYEQYF	TGCGCCAGCAGCCGTACTCCGGCGAGCGGGAGTCTTTACGAGCAGTACTTC
-	TRBJ1-2	TRBV15	-	CATSRDRAGLGYTF	TGTGCCACCAGCAGAGATCGGGCAGGGCTCGGCTACACCTTC
-	TRBJ2-5	TRBV19	-	CASSTTGIETQYF	TGTGCCAGTAGTACAACAGGGATAGAGACCCAGTACTTC
-	TRBJ1-1	TRBV5-6	-	CASSLSLLGGTEAFF	TGTGCCAGCAGCTTAAGTTTATTGGGGGGCACTGAAGCTTTCTTT
-	TRBJ2-5	TRBV20-1	-	CSASPSETQYF	TGCAGTGCTAGTCCCTCCGAGACCCAGTACTTC
-	TRBJ1-1	TRBV4-3	-	CASSPETTGNTEAFF	TGCGCCAGCAGCCCGGAAACGACAGGGAACACTGAAGCTTTCTTT
-	TRBJ2-2	TRBV10-1	-	CASSRSQLNTGELFF	TGCGCCAGCAGTAGGTCGCAGTTGAACACCGGGGAGCTGTTTTTT
TRBD2	TRBJ2-7	TRBV25-1	-	CASSDRLAGVSEQYF	TGTGCCAGCAGTGATCGTCTAGCGGGAGTCTCCGAGCAGTACTTC
TRBD1	TRBJ1-2	TRBV28	once	CASSPPGQGDYGYTF	TGTGCCAGCAGTCCCCCGGGACAGGGGGACTATGGCTACACCTTC
TRBD2	TRBJ2-3	TRBV9	-	CASSVGTGGPRTQYF	TGTGCCAGCAGCGTAGGTACGGGGGGGCCGCGTACGCAGTATTTT
-	TRBJ1-5	TRBV10-3	-	CAISEGVSQPQHF	TGTGCCATCAGTGAGGGTGTATCTCAGCCCCAGCATTTT
TRBD1	TRBJ1-5	TRBV19	once	CASSTGTGQGNQPQHF	TGTGCCAGTAGTACCGGGACAGGGCAAGGAAATCAGCCCCAGCATTTT